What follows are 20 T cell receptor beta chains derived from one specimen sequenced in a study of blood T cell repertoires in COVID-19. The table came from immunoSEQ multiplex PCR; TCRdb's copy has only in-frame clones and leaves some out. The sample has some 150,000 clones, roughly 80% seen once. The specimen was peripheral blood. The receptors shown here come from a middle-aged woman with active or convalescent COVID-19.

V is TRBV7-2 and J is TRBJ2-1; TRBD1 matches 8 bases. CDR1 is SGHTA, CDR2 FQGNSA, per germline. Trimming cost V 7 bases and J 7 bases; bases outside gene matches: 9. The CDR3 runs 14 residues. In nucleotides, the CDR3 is TGTGCCAGCACCCCGGACCGGGACAGGAATGAGCAGTTCTTC. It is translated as CASTPDRDRNEQFF. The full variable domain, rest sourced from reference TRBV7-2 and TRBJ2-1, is GAGVSQSPSNKVTEKGKDVELRCDPISGHTALYWYRQSLGQGLEFLIYFQGNSAPDKSGLPSDRFSAERTGGSVSTLTIQRTQQEDSAVYLCASTPDRDRNEQFFGPGTRLTVL.

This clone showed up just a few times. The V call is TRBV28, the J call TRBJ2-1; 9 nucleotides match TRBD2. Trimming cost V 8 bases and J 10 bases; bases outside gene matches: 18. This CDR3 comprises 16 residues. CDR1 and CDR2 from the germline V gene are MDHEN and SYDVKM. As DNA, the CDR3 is TGTGCCAGCGGAGTTGTTGTGGCGGGAGGGCGTGGAGAGCAGTTCTTC. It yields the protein CASGVVVAGGRGEQFF.

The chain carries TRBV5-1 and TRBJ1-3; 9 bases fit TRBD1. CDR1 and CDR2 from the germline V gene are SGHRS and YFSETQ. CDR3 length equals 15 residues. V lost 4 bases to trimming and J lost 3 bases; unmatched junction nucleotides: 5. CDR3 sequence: CASSRTGVDGNTIYF. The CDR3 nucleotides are TGCGCCAGCAGCAGGACAGGGGTGGATGGAAACACCATATATTTT.

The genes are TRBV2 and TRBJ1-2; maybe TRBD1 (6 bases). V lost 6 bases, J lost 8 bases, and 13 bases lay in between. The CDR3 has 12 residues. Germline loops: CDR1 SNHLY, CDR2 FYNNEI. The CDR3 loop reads CASRQGSLGYTF. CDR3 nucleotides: TGTGCCAGCAGGCAGGGGTCGTTAGGCTACACCTTC. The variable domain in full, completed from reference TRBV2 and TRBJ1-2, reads EPEVTQTPSHQVTQMGQEVILRCVPISNHLYFYWYRQILGQKVEFLVSFYNNEISEKSEIFDDQFSVERPDGSNFTLKIRSTKLEDSAMYFCASRQGSLGYTFGSGTRLTVV.

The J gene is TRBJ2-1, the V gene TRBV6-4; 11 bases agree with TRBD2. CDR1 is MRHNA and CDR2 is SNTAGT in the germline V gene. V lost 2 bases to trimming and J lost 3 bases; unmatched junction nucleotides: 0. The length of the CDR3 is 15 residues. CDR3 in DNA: TGTGCCAGCAGTGACGGGACTAGCGGCTACAATGAGCAGTTCTTC. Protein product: CASSDGTSGYNEQFF.

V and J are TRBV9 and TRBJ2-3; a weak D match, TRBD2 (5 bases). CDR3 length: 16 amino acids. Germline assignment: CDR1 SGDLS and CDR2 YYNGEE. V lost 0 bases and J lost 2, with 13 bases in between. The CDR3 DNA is TGTGCCAGCAGCGTAGGGGCTGGCGGGTTCACAGATACGCAGTATTTT. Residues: CASSVGAGGFTDTQYF.

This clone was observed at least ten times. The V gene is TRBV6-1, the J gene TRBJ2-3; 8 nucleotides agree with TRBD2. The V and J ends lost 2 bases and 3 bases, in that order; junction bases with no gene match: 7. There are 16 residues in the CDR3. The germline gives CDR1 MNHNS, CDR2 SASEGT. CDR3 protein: CASSERPAGATDTQYF. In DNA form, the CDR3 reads TGTGCCAGCAGTGAAAGGCCAGCGGGGGCAACAGATACGCAGTATTTT.

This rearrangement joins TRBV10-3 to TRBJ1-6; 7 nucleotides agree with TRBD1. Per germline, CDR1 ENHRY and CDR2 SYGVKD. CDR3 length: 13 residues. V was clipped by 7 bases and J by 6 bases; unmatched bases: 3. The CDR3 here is CAINDRANSPLHF. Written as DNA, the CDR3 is TGTGCCATCAATGACAGGGCTAATTCACCCCTCCACTTT.

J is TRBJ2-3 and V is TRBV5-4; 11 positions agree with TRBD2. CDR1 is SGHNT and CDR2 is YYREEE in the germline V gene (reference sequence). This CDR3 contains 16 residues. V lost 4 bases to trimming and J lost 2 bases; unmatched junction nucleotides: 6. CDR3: CASSVDSGRATDTQYF. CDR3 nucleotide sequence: TGTGCCAGCAGCGTAGATAGCGGGAGGGCCACAGATACGCAGTATTTT.

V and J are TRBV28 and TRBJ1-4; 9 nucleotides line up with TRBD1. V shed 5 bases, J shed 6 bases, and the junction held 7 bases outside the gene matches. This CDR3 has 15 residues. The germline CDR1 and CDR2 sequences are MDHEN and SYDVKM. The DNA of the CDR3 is TGTGCCAGCAGTGGACCGACAGGGGGACATGAAAAACTGTTTTTT. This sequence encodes CASSGPTGGHEKLFF.

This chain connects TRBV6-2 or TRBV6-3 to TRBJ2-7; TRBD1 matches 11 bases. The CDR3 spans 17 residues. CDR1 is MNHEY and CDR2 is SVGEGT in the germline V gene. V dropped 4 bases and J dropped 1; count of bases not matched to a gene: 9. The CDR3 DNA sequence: TGTGCCAGCAGTTTCACTACCGGGACAGGGGGTTCCTACGAGCAGTACTTC. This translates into CASSFTTGTGGSYEQYF.

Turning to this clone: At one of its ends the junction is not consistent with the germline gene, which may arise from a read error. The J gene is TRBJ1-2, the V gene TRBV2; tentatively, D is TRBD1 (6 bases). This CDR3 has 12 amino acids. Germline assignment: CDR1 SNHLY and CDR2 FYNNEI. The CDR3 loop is CASSESPRGFAF. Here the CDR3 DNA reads TGTGCCAGCAGTGAATCCCCCAGGGGATTCGCCTTC.

CDR3 DNA: TGCGCCAGCAGCCAAGATTGGAGGGAAGCTTTCTTT. Encoded protein: CASSQDWREAFF. V is TRBV4-1 and J is TRBJ1-1; D not resolved. V lost 0 bases, J lost 8 bases, and 7 bases lay in between. CDR1 MGHRA and CDR2 YSYEKL come from the germline V gene. There are 12 residues in the CDR3.

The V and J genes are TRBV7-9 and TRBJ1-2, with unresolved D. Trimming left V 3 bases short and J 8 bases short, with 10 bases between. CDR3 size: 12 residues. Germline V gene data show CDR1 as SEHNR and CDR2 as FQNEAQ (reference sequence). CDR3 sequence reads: CASSFGERGYTF. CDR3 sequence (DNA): TGTGCCAGCAGCTTCGGGGAGAGGGGCTACACCTTC.

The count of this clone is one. This chain's CDR3 is CAFDRGADGYTF. Written as DNA, the CDR3 is TGTGCCTTCGACAGGGGAGCCGATGGCTACACCTTC. The genes are TRBV30 and TRBJ1-2; TRBD1 agrees at 8 bases. This CDR3 region has 12 residues. J gave up 6 bases and V 7 bases, and 7 bases lay outside the gene matches. The germline V gene encodes CDR1 GTSNPN and CDR2 SVGIG (reference sequence).

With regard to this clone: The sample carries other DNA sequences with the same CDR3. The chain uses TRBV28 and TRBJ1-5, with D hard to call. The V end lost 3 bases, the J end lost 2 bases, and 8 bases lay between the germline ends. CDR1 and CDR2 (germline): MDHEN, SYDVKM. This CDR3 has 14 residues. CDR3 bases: TGTGCCAGCAGTTTGGTGGGAGGCAATCAGCCCCAGCATTTT. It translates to CASSLVGGNQPQHF.

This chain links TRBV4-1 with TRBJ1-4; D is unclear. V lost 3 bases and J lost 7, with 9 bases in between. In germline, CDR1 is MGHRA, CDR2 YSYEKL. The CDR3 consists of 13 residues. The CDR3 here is CASSQLTGEKLFF. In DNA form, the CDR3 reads TGCGCCAGCAGCCAGCTGACGGGTGAAAAACTGTTTTTT.

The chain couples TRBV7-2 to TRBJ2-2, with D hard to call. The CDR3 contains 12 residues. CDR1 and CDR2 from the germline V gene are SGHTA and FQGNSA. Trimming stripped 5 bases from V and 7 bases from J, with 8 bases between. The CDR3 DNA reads TGTGCCAGCAGCCAATCCAACGGGGAGCTGTTTTTT. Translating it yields CASSQSNGELFF.

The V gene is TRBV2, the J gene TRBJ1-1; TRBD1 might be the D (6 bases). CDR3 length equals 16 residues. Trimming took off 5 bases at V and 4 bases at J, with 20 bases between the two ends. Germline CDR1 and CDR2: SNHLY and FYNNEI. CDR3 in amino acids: CASSLSAGGRVTEAFF. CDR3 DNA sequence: TGTGCCAGCAGTCTAAGCGCGGGGGGCCGTGTCACTGAAGCTTTCTTT. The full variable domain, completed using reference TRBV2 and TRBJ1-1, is EPEVTQTPSHQVTQMGQEVILRCVPISNHLYFYWYRQILGQKVEFLVSFYNNEISEKSEIFDDQFSVERPDGSNFTLKIRSTKLEDSAMYFCASSLSAGGRVTEAFFGQGTRLTVV.

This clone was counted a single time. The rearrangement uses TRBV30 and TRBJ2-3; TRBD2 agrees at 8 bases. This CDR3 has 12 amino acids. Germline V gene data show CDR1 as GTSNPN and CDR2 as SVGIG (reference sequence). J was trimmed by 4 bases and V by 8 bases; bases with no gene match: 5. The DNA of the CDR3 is TGTGCCACTACTAGCGGCTCAGATACGCAGTATTTT. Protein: CATTSGSDTQYF.